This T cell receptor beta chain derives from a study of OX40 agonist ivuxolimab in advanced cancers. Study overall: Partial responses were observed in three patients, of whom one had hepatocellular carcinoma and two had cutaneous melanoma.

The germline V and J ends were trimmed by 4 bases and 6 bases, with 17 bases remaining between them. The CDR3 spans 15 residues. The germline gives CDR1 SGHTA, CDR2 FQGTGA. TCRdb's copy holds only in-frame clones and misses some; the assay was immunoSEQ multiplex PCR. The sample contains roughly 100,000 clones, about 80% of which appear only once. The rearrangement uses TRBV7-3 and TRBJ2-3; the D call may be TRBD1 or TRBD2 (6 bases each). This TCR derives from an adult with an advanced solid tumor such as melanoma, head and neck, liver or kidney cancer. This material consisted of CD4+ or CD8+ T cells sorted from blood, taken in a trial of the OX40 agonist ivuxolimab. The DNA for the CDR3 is TGTGCCAGCAGCTCCTTCGGGGGCGGTTTTGATACGCAGTATTTT. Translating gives CASSSFGGGFDTQYF.